The 26 T cell receptor beta chains reported below all come from one sample, sequenced in a study of regulatory T cells in long-lasting Graves disease. Building the TCR beta libraries relied on iRepertoire HTBI primers, and CDR3 regions underwent Arm-PCR. TCRdb analysed the multiplex PCR reads with MiXCR anew, one entry per CDR3 protein. This sample has 350,000 to 450,000 distinct CDR3 sequences, with 16% found just once. Time point noted: newly diagnosed GD, antithyroid drugs for less than 3 months. From RNA extracted from PBMCs, the TCR library was made. In addition, the sample was reused for a study of T cells in Graves' hyperthyroidism and ophthalmopathy.

This specimen consisted of peripheral blood mononuclear cells (PBMCs), obtained at new diagnosis, from a patient treated with antithyroid drugs. Receptors originate from a man aged 35 to 55 with Graves disease.

Notes on this clonotype: This may stem from a read error, because a much larger clone lies one nucleotide away. This rearrangement joins TRBV12-3 or TRBV12-4 to TRBJ2-4; TRBD1 or TRBD2 may be the D gene (6 bases each). CDR3 length equals 16 residues. V lost 5 bases and J 13 bases, leaving 27 bases between the germline ends. The CDR3 spells CASSNRGTPGYNEQYF. The CDR3 coding sequence is TGTGCCAGCAGTAACCGGGGGACACCGGGGTACAATGAGCAGTACTTC.

This clonotype appeared many times. V and J are TRBV18 and TRBJ2-7; TRBD2 aligns across 10 bases. The CDR3 runs to 16 residues. V lost 0 bases, J lost 6 bases, and 8 bases stayed unmatched. Germline V gene sequence: CDR1 KGHSH, CDR2 LQKENI. The CDR3 loop is CASSPPSSGGWGEQYF. The CDR3 bases are TGTGCCAGCTCACCACCGTCTAGCGGGGGTTGGGGCGAGCAGTACTTC. Supplemented by reference TRBV18 and TRBJ2-7, the full variable domain reads NAGVMQNPRHLVRRRGQEARLRCSPMKGHSHVYWYRQLPEEGLKFMVYLQKENIIDESGMPKERFSAEFPKEGPSILRIQQVVRGDSAAYFCASSPPSSGGWGEQYFGPGTRLTVT.

This clonotype occurred many times. The rearrangement uses TRBV9 and TRBJ2-3; D may be TRBD2 (5 bases). Trimming removed 0 bases from V and 3 bases from J, with 8 bases in between. The CDR3 extends over 14 amino acids. The germline gives CDR1 SGDLS, CDR2 YYNGEE. The CDR3 protein is CASSVDEGTDTQYF. As DNA, the CDR3 is TGTGCCAGCAGCGTAGACGAGGGAACAGATACGCAGTATTTT.

The chain carries TRBV20-1 and TRBJ2-7; possible D gene TRBD1, 5 bases. Trimming took 1 base from V and 3 from J, leaving 16 bases between them. Per germline, CDR1 DFQATT and CDR2 SNEGSKA (reference sequence). The CDR3 is made up of 15 amino acids. DNA of the CDR3: TGCAGTGCTAGAGTAACCCAGACAGACATCTACGAGCAGTACTTC. Translation gives CSARVTQTDIYEQYF.

This clonotype was found many times. The V call is TRBV11-2, the J call TRBJ2-1, with 9 positions matching TRBD1. CDR1 and CDR2 from the germline V gene are SGHAT and FQNNGV. This CDR3 region has 16 residues. J gave up 6 bases and V 4 bases, and 10 bases lay outside the gene matches. The CDR3 spells CASSSSPGTGPNEQFF. CDR3 nucleotide sequence: TGTGCCAGCAGCTCCTCCCCCGGGACAGGGCCCAATGAGCAGTTCTTC. Supplemented by reference TRBV11-2 and TRBJ2-1, the full variable domain reads EAGVAQSPRYKIIEKRQSVAFWCNPISGHATLYWYQQILGQGPKLLIQFQNNGVVDDSQLPKDRFSAERLKGVDSTLKIQPAKLEDSAVYLCASSSSPGTGPNEQFFGPGTRLTVL.

This clonotype was counted between two and nine times. CDR3 sequence reads: CASSQVALSSYEQYF. The CDR3 nucleotides read TGCGCCAGCAGCCAAGTTGCGCTTTCCTCCTACGAGCAGTACTTC. The chain carries TRBV4-1 and TRBJ2-7; D unclear. The CDR3 extends over 15 amino acids. Between the trimmed V and J ends, which lost 1 base and 0 bases, there was a span of 10 bases. CDR1 is MGHRA and CDR2 is YSYEKL in the germline V gene.

The chain is built from TRBV7-8 and TRBJ1-3; D is unresolved. The CDR3 has 19 residues. Trimming shortened V by 5 bases and J by 0 bases, and 23 bases separated the two germline ends. CDR1 SGHVS and CDR2 FQNEAQ come from the germline V gene. The CDR3 loop reads CASSALTRWTAGSGNTIYF. DNA of the CDR3: TGTGCCAGCAGCGCCCTAACTCGTTGGACGGCGGGCTCTGGAAACACCATATATTTT.

Details on this clonotype: A junction end diverges from the germline sequence, so it may reflect a read error. The J gene is TRBJ2-7, the V gene TRBV7-2; 7 bases are a match to TRBD1. Germline V lookup: CDR1 SGHTA, CDR2 FQGNSA. This CDR3 has 14 amino acids. In DNA, the CDR3 is TGTGCCGGCAGCTTATTGCAGGGGGCCTACGAGCAGTACTTC. Encoded protein: CAGSLLQGAYEQYF.

This clonotype was observed at least ten times. This chain connects TRBV27 to TRBJ2-2, with D perhaps matching TRBD1 (6 bases). Between the trimmed V and J ends, which lost 1 base and 4 bases, there was a span of 10 bases. This CDR3 comprises 15 residues. The germline gives CDR1 MNHEY, CDR2 SMNVEV (reference sequence). CDR3 region: CASSLFQGITGELFF. In DNA, the CDR3 is TGTGCCAGCAGTTTATTCCAGGGGATCACCGGGGAGCTGTTTTTT.

This clonotype was observed at least ten times. The chain is built from TRBV20-1 and TRBJ2-5; no reliable D call. V dropped 0 bases and J dropped 2 bases, with 7 bases sitting between them. The CDR3 is 13 amino acids. Germline V lookup: CDR1 DFQATT, CDR2 SNEGSKA (reference sequence). The CDR3 here is CSARDRWQETQYF. The CDR3 DNA reads as TGCAGTGCTAGAGATCGCTGGCAAGAGACCCAGTACTTC.

This clonotype was detected a few times. The gene calls are TRBV9 and TRBJ2-2, with D possibly TRBD1 on 6 matching bases. The CDR3 runs 17 residues. Germline V CDR1 and CDR2: SGDLS, YYNGEE. V was pared by 4 bases and J by 1 base, with 17 bases between. The CDR3 sequence: CASSLPGWGQNTGELFF. CDR3 DNA sequence: TGTGCCAGCAGCTTACCCGGGTGGGGGCAGAACACCGGGGAGCTGTTTTTT.

This clonotype showed up many times. The chain has TRBV27 and TRBJ2-7; D could derive from TRBD1 or TRBD2 (7 bases each). The CDR3 sequence is 15 residues long. The ends were cut back, 5 bases at V and 1 base at J, with 15 bases in the middle. Germline CDR1 is MNHEY and CDR2 is SMNVEV (reference sequence). CDR3 bases: TGTGCCAGCAGTATAACCAGGGGGGGGTCCTACGAGCAGTACTTC. As protein: CASSITRGGSYEQYF.

V gene TRBV9 combines with J gene TRBJ2-5; D may be TRBD1 (5 bases). V was clipped by 4 bases and J by 5 bases, with 12 bases between them. This CDR3 comprises 13 residues. Germline V gene data show CDR1 as SGDLS and CDR2 as YYNGEE. The CDR3 coding sequence is TGTGCCAGCAGCTTTCGACAGCTGGAGACCCAGTACTTC. It translates to CASSFRQLETQYF.

This clonotype was seen repeatedly, ten times or more. This chain connects TRBV6-1 to TRBJ2-7; no firm D call. There are 16 residues in the CDR3. Germline CDR1 and CDR2: MNHNS and SASEGT. V was cut by 0 bases and J by 2 bases, with 14 bases left in between. CDR3 coding DNA: TGTGCCAGCAGTGAAGCGTGGCGGTCCCGGACCTACGAGCAGTACTTC. Encoded protein: CASSEAWRSRTYEQYF.

This clonotype appeared many times. The CDR3: CATSDLSRGASFNEQFF. The CDR3 DNA follows: TGTGCCACCAGTGATTTGAGTAGGGGGGCGAGTTTTAATGAGCAGTTCTTC. V usage is TRBV24-1 and J usage is TRBJ2-1; D tentatively fits TRBD1 or TRBD2 (6 bases each). Trimming pared 0 bases from V and 7 bases from J, leaving 18 bases between. The CDR3 runs to 17 residues. Germline CDR1 and CDR2: KGHDR and SFDVKD.

This clonotype showed up many times. The chain joins TRBV4-3 to TRBJ2-2, with 7 bases that match TRBD1. The germline gives CDR1 LGHNA, CDR2 YSLEER. After removal of 4 bases from V and 2 bases from J, the junction contained 7 bases not matched to a gene. The CDR3 is made up of 16 amino acids. CDR3 DNA sequence: TGCGCCAGCAGCCCACAGGGGCTCGGAAACACCGGGGAGCTGTTTTTT. It is translated as CASSPQGLGNTGELFF.

The chain couples TRBV7-9 to TRBJ1-2; a weak D match, TRBD1 (5 bases). The CDR3 has 13 residues. CDR1 is SEHNR, CDR2 FQNEAQ, per germline (reference sequence). The V end lost 4 bases, the J end lost 2 bases, and 8 bases lay between the germline ends. The CDR3 sequence is CASSSTENYGYTF. As DNA, the CDR3 is TGTGCCAGCAGCTCGACAGAAAACTATGGCTACACCTTC.

This clonotype occurred many times. V and J are TRBV28 and TRBJ2-2; unclear D gene. The V gene's germline CDR1 is MDHEN and CDR2 SYDVKM. The CDR3 has 11 amino acids. V lost 5 bases and J 7 bases, leaving 5 bases between the germline ends. CDR3 amino acids: CASSRVGELFF. The CDR3 bases are TGTGCCAGCAGTCGGGTCGGGGAGCTGTTTTTT.

This clonotype was observed at least ten times. The V call is TRBV10-3, the J call TRBJ2-5; TRBD1 aligns across 8 bases. Germline V CDR1 and CDR2: ENHRY, SYGVKD. CDR3 length: 13 amino acids. V shed 10 bases and J 5 bases; nucleotides not matched to a gene: 9. The CDR3 nucleotides read TGTGCCACCATGGACAGGGTAGAGGAGACCCAGTACTTC. The encoded protein is CATMDRVEETQYF.

Ten or more counts support this clonotype. This rearrangement joins TRBV9 to TRBJ2-5; D may be TRBD1 (6 bases). The CDR3 runs 14 residues. V lost 3 bases to trimming and J lost 3 bases, with 12 bases between them. Germline V gene lookup returns CDR1 SGDLS and CDR2 YYNGEE. CDR3 region: CASSGGPMEETQYF. DNA of the CDR3: TGTGCCAGCAGCGGGGGGCCCATGGAAGAGACCCAGTACTTC. The full variable domain, completed using reference TRBV9 and TRBJ2-5, is DSGVTQTPKHLITATGQRVTLRCSPRSGDLSVYWYQQSLDQGLQFLIQYYNGEERAKGNILERFSAQQFPDLHSELNLSSLELGDSALYFCASSGGPMEETQYFGPGTRLLVL.

The table lists this clonotype with many counts. The rearrangement links TRBV11-3 to TRBJ2-1, with D unresolved. CDR3 length equals 16 residues. V lost 0 bases and J 0 bases, leaving 9 bases between the germline ends. Germline CDR1 reads SGHNT; CDR2 reads YENEEA. This CDR3 is CASSLDLVSSYNEQFF. In nucleotides, the CDR3 is TGTGCCAGCAGCTTAGATCTGGTGAGCTCCTACAATGAGCAGTTCTTC.

The rearrangement links TRBV28 to TRBJ1-1; TRBD1 is a possible D gene (5 bases). Germline V gene sequence: CDR1 MDHEN, CDR2 SYDVKM. The CDR3 extends over 15 amino acids. Trimming removed 6 bases from V and 1 base from J, with 15 bases in between. The CDR3 sequence: CASRDTGVGNTEAFF. CDR3 bases: TGTGCCAGCAGGGACACAGGAGTAGGGAACACTGAAGCTTTCTTT.

This clonotype appeared many times. The V call is TRBV12-3 or TRBV12-4, the J call TRBJ2-1; the D gene is possibly TRBD1 (5 bases). This CDR3 has 15 residues. Trimming left V 5 bases short and J 0 bases short, with 11 bases between. The CDR3 coding sequence is TGTGCCAGCAGTGAGTGGGGCCCCTCCTACAATGAGCAGTTCTTC. Translation: CASSEWGPSYNEQFF.

A few counts support this clonotype. The chain recombines TRBV9 with TRBJ2-7; D remains unclear. The germline V gene has CDR1 SGDLS and CDR2 YYNGEE. Trimming removed 0 bases from V and 2 bases from J, with 12 bases in between. This CDR3 region has 15 residues. Written as DNA, the CDR3 is TGTGCCAGCAGCGTAGGGGCCGAACCGGCCTACGAGCAGTACTTC. Protein sequence: CASSVGAEPAYEQYF.

On this clonotype: A much larger clone differs from this one at a single base, so this may be a read error. The gene calls are TRBV27 and TRBJ2-7; 7 nucleotides match TRBD1. The V segment lost 6 bases and the J segment 7 bases; nucleotides outside the gene matches: 12. Germline V CDR1 and CDR2: MNHEY, SMNVEV (reference sequence). The CDR3 has 14 residues. CDR3 protein: CASRTRDSPTEQYF. DNA of the CDR3: TGTGCCAGCAGAACCCGGGACAGTCCTACGGAGCAGTACTTC.

This clonotype was seen many times. This chain uses TRBV24-1 with TRBJ2-1; D possibly corresponds to TRBD2 (5 bases). Per germline, CDR1 KGHDR and CDR2 SFDVKD. CDR3 length: 16 amino acids. V lost 4 bases, J lost 4 bases, and 16 bases lay in between. As DNA, the CDR3 is TGTGCCACCAGTGACGTTGCTAGCTACGGGTACAATGAGCAGTTCTTC. Translating it yields CATSDVASYGYNEQFF.